This T cell receptor (beta chain) was documented in a study of early T cells in non-severe SARS-CoV-2 infection (dated by TCRdb to the early 2020s). About the study as a whole: Because TCR sequencing relied on bulk RNA taken from unsorted whole blood, pairing of alpha and beta chains was not possible.

Ten or more counts support this clonotype. Its antigen remains undetermined. Base-call qualities are not available, and no considerably larger clone is one nucleotide away. A case-control design nested within a healthcare worker cohort in London, UK, was used, with weekly nasopharyngeal swab PCR tests and blood sampling performed. Healthcare workers were recruited during the week of the UK lockdown, between 23 and 31 March 2020, and followed weekly for up to about 15 weeks. The method was 5' RACE. Data came from a NextSeq 500. In the TCR library protocol, unique molecular identifiers were attached to individual cDNA molecules to correct for PCR bias and sequencing error. Both TCR alpha and beta chains were sequenced, and tight co-correlation was observed between alpha and beta sequence abundances in each sample. The authors processed their data as follows. Decombinator V4 was used to annotate TCR sequences for V gene, J gene and CDR3. TCRs were defined as expanded if a significant change between any two time points was detected under a Poisson model with p below 0.0001. TCR abundances were normalised to the total number of TCRs sequenced per sample and expressed as counts per million. VDJdb, accessed on 1 November 2021, was searched for TCRs annotated for CMV, EBV and SARS-CoV-2, and TCRs annotated for more than one antigen were excluded. TCRdb reprocessing: public reads trimmed at Q25 with fastp, clones called with MiXCR, in-frame beta chains kept. Every distinct CDR3 protein forms one entry, paired with its most common genes and DNA. These V and J calls originate from TCRdb's pipeline instead of the authors' own analysis. This sample comprises about 66,000 distinct CDR3 sequences, approximately 8.3% of them detected only once. Jointly, the top ten make up approximately 3% of the sample.

Here is what the overall study found, with its caveats: VDJdb matching was skewed toward anti-spike CD8 responses and likely underestimated virus-specific expansions, missing private and CD4 specificities.

This TCR came from an adult who was a healthcare worker with PCR-confirmed SARS-CoV-2 infection or an uninfected control (not recorded which). The sequenced material came from whole blood.

The CDR3 region has the sequence CASSERGREGSPLHF. The DNA sequence reads TGCGCCAGCAGTGAGAGGGGCAGGGAGGGCTCACCCCTCCACTTT. The chain links TRBV10-2 with TRBJ1-6; TRBD1 is perhaps the D gene, given 5 matching bases. Spanning cysteine to phenylalanine, the CDR3 consists of 15 amino acids. This entry keeps only the CDR3 DNA: 45 bases, framed from base 1. Looking up the germline V gene yields CDR1 WSHSY and CDR2 SAAADI. Trimming takes 2 bases from V and 10 bases from J, and the germline ends sit 15 bases apart.